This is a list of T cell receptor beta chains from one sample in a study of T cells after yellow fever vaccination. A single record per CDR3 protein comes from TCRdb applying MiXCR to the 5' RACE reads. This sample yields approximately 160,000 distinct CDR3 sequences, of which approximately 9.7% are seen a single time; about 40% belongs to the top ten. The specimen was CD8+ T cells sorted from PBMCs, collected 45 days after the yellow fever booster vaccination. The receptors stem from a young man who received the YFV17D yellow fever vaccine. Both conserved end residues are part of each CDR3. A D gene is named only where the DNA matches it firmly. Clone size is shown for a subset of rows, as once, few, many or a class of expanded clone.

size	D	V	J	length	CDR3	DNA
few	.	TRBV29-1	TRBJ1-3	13	CSVASDSGNTIYF	TGCAGCGTTGCAAGTGACTCTGGAAACACCATATATTTT
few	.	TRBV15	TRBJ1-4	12	CATSSGYIKLFF	TGTGCCACCAGCAGTGGATATATAAAACTGTTTTTT
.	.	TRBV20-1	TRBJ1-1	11	CSAKPSTEAFF	TGCAGTGCCAAACCGAGCACTGAAGCTTTCTTT
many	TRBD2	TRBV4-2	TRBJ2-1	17	CASSQEKSGGPYNEQFF	TGTGCCAGCAGCCAAGAGAAGTCGGGGGGTCCGTACAATGAGCAGTTCTTC
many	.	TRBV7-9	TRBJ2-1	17	CASSLAGAGRTYNEQFF	TGTGCCAGCAGCTTAGCGGGGGCGGGGCGAACCTACAATGAGCAGTTCTTC
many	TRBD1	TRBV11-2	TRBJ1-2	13	CASSTTGGYGYTF	TGTGCCAGCAGCACGACAGGGGGCTATGGCTACACCTTC
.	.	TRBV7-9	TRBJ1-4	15	CASSAADSINEKLFF	TGTGCCAGCAGCGCCGCGGACAGTATTAATGAAAAACTGTTTTTT
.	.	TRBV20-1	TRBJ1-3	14	CSARVVGLGNTIYF	TGCAGTGCTAGAGTGGTGGGGCTTGGAAACACCATATATTTT
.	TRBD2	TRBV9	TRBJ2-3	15	CASSVGGSQADTQYF	TGTGCCAGCAGCGTGGGGGGGAGCCAGGCAGATACGCAGTATTTT
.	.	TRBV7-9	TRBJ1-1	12	CASRTGYTEAFF	TGTGCCAGCAGGACAGGATACACTGAAGCTTTCTTT
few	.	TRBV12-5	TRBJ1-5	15	CASGPTSGGNQPQHF	TGTGCTAGTGGCCCTACGTCGGGGGGGAATCAGCCCCAGCATTTT
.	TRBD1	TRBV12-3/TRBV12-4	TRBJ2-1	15	CASSLPGTGNNEQFF	TGTGCCAGCAGTCTCCCCGGGACAGGGAATAATGAGCAGTTCTTC
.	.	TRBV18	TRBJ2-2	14	CASSPGEKTGELFF	TGTGCCAGCTCACCAGGCGAGAAAACCGGGGAGCTGTTTTTT
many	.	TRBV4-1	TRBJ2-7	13	CASSHQVFYEQYF	TGCGCCAGCAGCCACCAGGTTTTCTACGAGCAGTACTTC
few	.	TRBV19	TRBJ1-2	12	CASKKTLEGYTF	TGTGCCAGTAAGAAGACGTTGGAGGGCTACACCTTC
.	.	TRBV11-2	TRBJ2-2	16	CASSSRTHSNTGELFF	TGTGCCAGCAGCAGCAGGACTCATTCGAACACCGGGGAGCTGTTTTTT
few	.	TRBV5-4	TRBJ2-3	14	CASSTSGTTDTQYF	TGTGCCAGCAGCACCTCAGGGACCACAGATACGCAGTATTTT
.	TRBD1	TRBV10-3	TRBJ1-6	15	CAISERGQGGSPLHF	TGTGCCATCAGTGAGAGAGGACAGGGGGGCTCACCCCTCCACTTT
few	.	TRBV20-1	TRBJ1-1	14	CSARDVGAGGEAFF	TGCAGTGCTAGAGATGTGGGGGCGGGCGGTGAAGCTTTCTTT
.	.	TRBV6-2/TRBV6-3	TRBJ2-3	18	CASSYPTSRAGTTDTQYF	TGTGCCAGCAGTTACCCCACCTCGCGGGCGGGGACCACAGATACGCAGTATTTT
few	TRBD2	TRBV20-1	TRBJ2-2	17	CSARDRGAGENTGELFF	TGCAGTGCTAGAGATCGAGGCGCGGGGGAGAACACCGGGGAGCTGTTTTTT
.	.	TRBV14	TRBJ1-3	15	CASSQERGSGNTIYF	TGTGCCAGCAGCCAAGAGAGAGGCTCTGGAAACACCATATATTTT
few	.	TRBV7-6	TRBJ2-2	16	CASSLVAGGAGELFFF	.
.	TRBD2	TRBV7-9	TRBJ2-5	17	CASSTPTSGEGRETQYF	TGTGCCAGCAGCACACCGACTAGCGGGGAAGGTCGGGAGACCCAGTACTTC
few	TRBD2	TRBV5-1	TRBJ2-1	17	CASSAGLAGASYNEQFF	TGCGCCAGCAGCGCAGGACTAGCGGGGGCGTCCTACAATGAGCAGTTCTTC
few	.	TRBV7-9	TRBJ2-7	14	CASSLDRLALEQYF	TGTGCCAGCAGCTTAGATAGGTTGGCACTCGAGCAGTACTTC
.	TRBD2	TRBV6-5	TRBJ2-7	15	CASSYSASGSYEQYF	TGTGCCAGCAGTTACTCTGCTAGCGGCTCCTACGAGCAGTACTTC
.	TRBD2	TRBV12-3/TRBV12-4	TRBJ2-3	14	CASTSGGLTDTQYF	TGTGCCAGTACTAGCGGGGGATTGACAGATACGCAGTATTTT
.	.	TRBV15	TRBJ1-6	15	CATSEGVRRNSPLHF	TGTGCCACCAGCGAAGGGGTTCGGCGGAATTCACCCCTCCACTTT
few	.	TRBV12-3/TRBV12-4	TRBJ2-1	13	CASSGGPYNEQFF	TGTGCCAGCAGTGGGGGGCCTTACAATGAGCAGTTCTTC
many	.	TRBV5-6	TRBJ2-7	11	CASRGDYEQYF	TGTGCCAGCAGAGGGGATTACGAGCAGTACTTC
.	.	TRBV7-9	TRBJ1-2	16	CASSSLSQTGLGGYTF	TGTGCCAGCAGCTCGCTATCCCAGACCGGTTTAGGAGGCTACACCTTC
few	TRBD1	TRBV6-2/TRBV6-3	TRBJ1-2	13	CASKAQGDYGYTF	TGTGCCAGCAAGGCTCAGGGGGACTATGGCTACACCTTC
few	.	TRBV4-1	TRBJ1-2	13	CASSQESQLGYTF	TGCGCCAGCAGCCAAGAATCGCAGCTAGGCTACACCTTC
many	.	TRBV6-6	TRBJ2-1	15	CASSSSRDGGNEQFF	TGTGCCAGCAGTTCCTCCCGGGACGGAGGGAATGAGCAGTTCTTC
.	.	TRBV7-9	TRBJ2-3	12	CASRSRTDTQYF	TGTGCCAGCAGATCGAGGACGGATACGCAGTATTTT
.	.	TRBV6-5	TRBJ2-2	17	CASSYSFGRAGTGELFF	TGTGCCAGCAGTTACTCGTTCGGCCGGGCGGGCACCGGGGAGCTGTTTTTT
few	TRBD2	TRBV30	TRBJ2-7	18	CAWRSAVAGGSSSYEQYF	TGTGCCTGGAGAAGCGCGGTGGCGGGGGGTTCGAGCTCCTACGAGCAGTACTTC
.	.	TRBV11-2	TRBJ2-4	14	CASSLLLGDGIQYF	TGTGCCAGCAGCTTACTTTTGGGGGATGGCATTCAGTACTTC
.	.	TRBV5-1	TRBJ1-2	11	CASRDGYGYTF	TGCGCCAGCAGGGATGGCTATGGCTACACCTTC
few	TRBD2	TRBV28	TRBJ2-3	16	CASSSGGGSSTDTQYF	TGTGCCAGCAGTTCGGGGGGGGGATCTAGCACAGATACGCAGTATTTT
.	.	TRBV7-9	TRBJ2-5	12	CASRDDEETQYF	TGTGCCAGCAGGGACGACGAGGAGACCCAGTACTTC
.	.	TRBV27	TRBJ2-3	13	CASSIPGADTQYF	TGTGCCAGCAGTATCCCCGGGGCAGATACGCAGTATTTT
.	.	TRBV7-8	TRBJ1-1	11	CASSAYTEAFF	TGTGCCAGCAGCGCTTACACTGAAGCTTTCTTT
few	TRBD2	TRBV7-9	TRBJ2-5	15	CASSSGLAGEETQYF	TGTGCCAGCAGCTCGGGACTAGCGGGGGAAGAGACCCAGTACTTC
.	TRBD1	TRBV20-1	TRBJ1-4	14	CSARVRDRVEKLFF	TGCAGTGCCCGCGTCCGGGACAGGGTGGAAAAACTGTTTTTT
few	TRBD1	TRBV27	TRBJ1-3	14	CASSSGQGAYTIYF	TGTGCCAGCAGTTCAGGACAGGGAGCTTACACCATATATTTT
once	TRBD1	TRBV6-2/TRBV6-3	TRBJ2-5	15	CASSPRDRGRKTQYF	TGTGCCAGCAGTCCCCGGGACAGGGGGCGTAAGACCCAGTACTTC
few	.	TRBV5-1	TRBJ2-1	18	CASSLAILGFQLGNEQFF	TGCGCCAGCAGCTTGGCGATCCTCGGGTTTCAACTCGGGAATGAGCAGTTCTTC
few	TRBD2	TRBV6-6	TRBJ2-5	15	CASSYSRGYQETQYF	TGTGCCAGCAGTTACTCGCGGGGGTACCAAGAGACCCAGTACTTC
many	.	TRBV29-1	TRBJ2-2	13	CSVGRANTGELFF	TGCAGCGTTGGGAGGGCGAACACCGGGGAGCTGTTTTTT
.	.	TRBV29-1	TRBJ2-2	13	CSAGTSNTGELFF	TGCAGCGCTGGGACTTCGAACACCGGGGAGCTGTTTTTT
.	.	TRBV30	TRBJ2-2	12	CAWSFSTGELFF	TGTGCCTGGAGTTTTAGCACCGGGGAGCTGTTTTTT
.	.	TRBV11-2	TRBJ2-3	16	CASSLKGRTDTDTQYF	TGTGCCAGCAGCTTAAAGGGGAGGACAGACACTGATACGCAGTATTTT